This is a list of T cell receptor beta chains from one sample in a study of blood T cell repertoires in COVID-19. The protocol was immunoSEQ multiplex PCR, while the TCRdb copy is restricted to in-frame clones and leaves out a portion. The data contain around 100,000 clones, just under 85% of them singletons. The sequencing input was peripheral blood. These receptors were obtained from a woman of 80 years or more with active or convalescent COVID-19. CDR3s include the opening cysteine and the closing phenylalanine or tryptophan. Clone size is not always given. Where it is, it says once, few, many or a class for expanded clones.

length: 14; V: TRBV30; J: TRBJ2-7; size: -; CDR3: CAWRSAGGRYEQYF
length: 14; V: TRBV19; J: TRBJ2-1; size: -; CDR3: CASRYSSSYNEQFF
length: 16; V: TRBV6-5; J: TRBJ1-1; size: -; CDR3: CASSYSNRGGAGSAFF
length: 16; V: TRBV14; J: TRBJ2-1; size: -; CDR3: CASSHRTSGRIDEQFF
length: 16; V: TRBV19; J: TRBJ2-5; size: -; CDR3: CASSMLAGGPRETQYF
length: 15; V: TRBV27; J: TRBJ1-1; size: -; CDR3: CASSSGQLGNTEAFF
length: 13; V: TRBV5-4; J: TRBJ2-3; size: -; CDR3: CASSVSSTDTQYF
length: 14; V: TRBV28; J: TRBJ2-7; size: -; CDR3: CASSQDRGNYEQYF
length: 15; V: TRBV7-7; J: TRBJ1-2; size: -; CDR3: CASSLGPGGHYGYTF
length: 14; V: TRBV28; J: TRBJ1-2; size: once; CDR3: CASRTSGLNYGYTF
length: 12; V: TRBV29-1; J: TRBJ1-2; size: -; CDR3: CSAATVNYGYTF
length: 14; V: TRBV25-1; J: TRBJ2-7; size: -; CDR3: CASSRAAGSDEQYF
length: 15; V: TRBV5-1; J: TRBJ1-1; size: -; CDR3: CASSLNIRGGTEAFF
length: 14; V: TRBV12-2; J: TRBJ2-1; size: few; CDR3: CASRSRGGGDEQFF
length: 15; V: TRBV29-1; J: TRBJ1-1; size: -; CDR3: CSVEDRRIRNTEAFF
length: 15; V: TRBV6-5; J: TRBJ1-6; size: -; CDR3: CASSYSKHLNSPLHF
length: 16; V: TRBV5-4; J: TRBJ1-6; size: -; CDR3: CASSSSTGGRNSPLHF
length: 15; V: TRBV27; J: TRBJ2-7; size: -; CDR3: CASSYGLAGAYEQYF
length: 10; V: TRBV29-1; J: TRBJ1-1; size: -; CDR3: CSVGAAEAFF
length: 17; V: TRBV4-2; J: TRBJ1-1; size: -; CDR3: CASSQSSTGVRNTEAFF
length: 17; V: TRBV7-2; J: TRBJ2-5; size: -; CDR3: CASSLALISGGRETQYF
length: 14; V: TRBV10-3; J: TRBJ1-3; size: -; CDR3: CAISAQGTGNTIYF
length: 15; V: TRBV9; J: TRBJ1-6; size: -; CDR3: CASSVGQARDSPLHF
length: 15; V: TRBV24-1; J: TRBJ1-5; size: -; CDR3: CATSDTGRGNQPQHF
length: 18; V: TRBV7-9; J: TRBJ2-3; size: -; CDR3: CASSPLAGGPEITDTQYF
length: 15; V: TRBV11-1; J: TRBJ1-3; size: -; CDR3: CASSFRQPSGNTIYF
length: 12; V: TRBV25-1; J: TRBJ1-1; size: -; CDR3: CASEFEDQGAFF
length: 14; V: TRBV7-2; J: TRBJ2-1; size: -; CDR3: CASSLAPGLQMQFF
length: 12; V: TRBV28; J: TRBJ1-2; size: -; CDR3: CASNAQGAGYTF